A selection of T cell receptor beta chains follows, all from one sample in a study of blood T cells in healthy people across ages. MiXCR was run by TCRdb on the 5' RACE reads, yielding one entry per CDR3 protein. The sample contains 600,000 to 850,000 distinct CDR3 sequences, approximately 25% of which appear only once. In addition, the sample was reused for a study of T cells of mothers and their children.

Sequenced: blood. These receptors originate from a boy aged 5 to 17 in good health. The CDR3 runs from the conserved cysteine through the conserved F or W. The D gene is left open where the match is weak. Size is stated for part of the rows, as once, few or many counts, or as a class when the clone is expanded.

length	D	size	V	J	DNA	CDR3
13	TRBD1	NA	TRBV29-1	TRBJ1-2	TGCAGCGTGACGCCGGGACAGGGCTATGGCTACACCTTC	CSVTPGQGYGYTF
17	NA	NA	TRBV7-8	TRBJ2-2	TGTGCCAGCAGCTCCCACAAGGGGGAGAGGGGCACCGGGGAGCTGTTTTTT	CASSSHKGERGTGELFF
14	NA	NA	TRBV7-3	TRBJ2-4	TGTGCCAACAGACCAGGGGAGGGCAAAAACATTCAGTACTTC	CANRPGEGKNIQYF
14	NA	NA	TRBV5-6	TRBJ2-4	TGTGCCAGCAGCCCGCCCGGGCTAGCCGGCATTCAGTACTTC	CASSPPGLAGIQYF
15	NA	few	TRBV5-1	TRBJ2-7	TGCGCCAGCAGCTTCTCCGGGGCCCTGGGCTACGAGCAGTACTTC	CASSFSGALGYEQYF
12	NA	NA	TRBV6-6	TRBJ2-2	TGTGCCAGCAGCCGTCCCACCGGGGAGCTGTTTTTT	CASSRPTGELFF
13	NA	NA	TRBV6-6	TRBJ1-2	TGTGCCACCGCGGAGGATCGAAACTATGGCTACACCTTC	CATAEDRNYGYTF
12	NA	NA	TRBV20-1	TRBJ2-7	TGCAGTGCTTCCAAAGGAGTAGCCGAGCAGTACTTC	CSASKGVAEQYF
14	NA	few	TRBV11-3	TRBJ2-3	TGTGCCAGCAGCTTAGACCCAATCCCCCCTACGCAGTATTTT	CASSLDPIPPTQYF
14	NA	NA	TRBV20-1	TRBJ2-7	TGCAGTGCCCGTGGACTAAACCCTGCCTACGAGCAGTACTTC	CSARGLNPAYEQYF
11	NA	NA	TRBV2	TRBJ2-5	TGTGCCAGCAGTGAAGGGGCAAGATCACGGTTC	CASSEGARSRF
13	NA	NA	TRBV6-5	TRBJ2-1	TGTGCCAGCAGTCCCCCGGCGCTTGTTGTGCAGTTCTTC	CASSPPALVVQFF
16	TRBD1	few	TRBV4-1	TRBJ1-4	TGCGCCAGCAGCCAAGGGGGAGGGGGCGGATTTGAAAAACTGTTTTTT	CASSQGGGGGFEKLFF
17	TRBD1	few	TRBV7-8	TRBJ2-3	TGTGCCAGCAGCTTCCGGGACAGGGGTTTTCAAGCAGATACGCAGTATTTT	CASSFRDRGFQADTQYF
14	NA	NA	TRBV18	TRBJ1-5	TGTGCCAGCTCCCCGGGACACCCCAATCAGCCCCAGCATTTT	CASSPGHPNQPQHF
16	NA	few	TRBV27	TRBJ2-1	TGTGCCAGCAGTTGGGAGCGACCGAACTCCTACAATGAGCAGTTCTTC	CASSWERPNSYNEQFF
19	TRBD2	NA	TRBV7-9	TRBJ2-1	TGTGCCAGCAGCTCCGACGGACTAGCGGGAGGGCCGGTCGAGACTGAGCAGTTCTTC	CASSSDGLAGGPVETEQFF
11	NA	NA	TRBV20-1	TRBJ2-1	TGCAGTGCCGCGCCGGCTGGGTTTAAGTTCTTC	CSAAPAGFKFF
15	NA	few	TRBV5-5	TRBJ2-7	TGTGCCAGCAGCCTCCTCCCCCCGGGGGACTACGAGCAGTACTTC	CASSLLPPGDYEQYF
13	NA	NA	TRBV5-1	TRBJ2-1	TGCGCCAGCAGCTTGACAGGGATCAATGAGCAGTTCTTC	CASSLTGINEQFF
15	NA	NA	TRBV20-1	TRBJ2-5	TGCAGTGCTAGATCTCGACGTCGGGGTTGGGAGACCCAGTACTTC	CSARSRRRGWETQYF
14	NA	few	TRBV3-1	TRBJ2-1	TGTGCCAGCAGCCAGGGTCGGAGGTACAATGAGCAGTTCTTC	CASSQGRRYNEQFF
15	NA	few	TRBV12-3/TRBV12-4	TRBJ2-2	TGTGCCAGCCGAGGCCGGGTAGCTGGGACCGGGGAGCTGTTTTTT	CASRGRVAGTGELFF